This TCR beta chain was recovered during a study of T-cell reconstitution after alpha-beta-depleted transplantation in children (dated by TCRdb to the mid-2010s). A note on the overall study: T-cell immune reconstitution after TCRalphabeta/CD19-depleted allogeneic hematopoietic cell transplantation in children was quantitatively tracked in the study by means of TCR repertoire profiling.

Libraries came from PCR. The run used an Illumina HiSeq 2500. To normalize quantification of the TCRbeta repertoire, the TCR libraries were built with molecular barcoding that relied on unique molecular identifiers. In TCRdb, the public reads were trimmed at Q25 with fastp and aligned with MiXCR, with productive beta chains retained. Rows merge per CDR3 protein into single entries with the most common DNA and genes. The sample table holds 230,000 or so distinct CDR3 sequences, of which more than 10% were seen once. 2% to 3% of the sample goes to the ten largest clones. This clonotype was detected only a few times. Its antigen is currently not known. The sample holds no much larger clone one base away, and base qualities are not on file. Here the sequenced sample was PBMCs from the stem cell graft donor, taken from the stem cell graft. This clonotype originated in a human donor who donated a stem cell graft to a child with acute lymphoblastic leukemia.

Here the CDR3 is given as CASSPETLNTEAFF. The sequenced DNA is TGTGCCAGCAGCCCCGAGACATTGAACACTGAAGCTTTCTTT. The chain links TRBV7-9 with TRBJ1-1, with the D gene not confidently named. The germline V gene (reference sequence) supplies CDR1 SEHNR and CDR2 FQNEAQ. The germline ends are 10 bases apart after V is trimmed by 5 bases and J by 0 bases. The CDR3 contains 14 residues, cysteine and phenylalanine counted. CDR3 DNA is the only sequence kept; it has 42 bases, read in frame from the first base.